One and the same sample provided the 27 T cell receptor beta chains below, sequenced in a study of blood T cell repertoires in COVID-19. Only in-frame clones appear in the TCRdb table, and some are missing; sequencing was by immunoSEQ multiplex PCR. Among about 410,000 clones, roughly 88% were seen once, and the ten largest hold about 0.6%. Sequencing used PBMCs or T cells enriched from blood (not recorded which). The receptors were gathered from a man younger than 35 who had recovered from COVID-19.

The V gene is TRBV27, the J gene TRBJ2-1; D possibly corresponds to TRBD1 (6 bases). This CDR3 has 11 residues. Trimming cost V 3 bases and J 11 bases, with 8 bases left between them. Germline values: CDR1 MNHEY, CDR2 SMNVEV (reference sequence). CDR3 in amino acids: CASSFGTKQFF. The CDR3 region has the DNA TGTGCCAGCAGTTTCGGGACAAAGCAGTTCTTC.

This clone has a handful of counts. The chain joins TRBV20-1 to TRBJ1-2; no definite D call. Looked up from germline, CDR1 is DFQATT and CDR2 is SNEGSKA (reference sequence). The CDR3 covers 9 residues. V was trimmed by 6 bases and J by 8 bases, leaving 7 bases between them. CDR3 nucleotide sequence: TGCAGTGCCCCCGGGGGCTACACCTTC. It translates to CSAPGGYTF.

This chain links TRBV5-5 with TRBJ2-7, with 11 nucleotides matching TRBD1. CDR3 length: 14 residues. J was trimmed by 5 bases and V by 4 bases; bases with no gene match: 5. Germline CDR1 SGHKS, CDR2 YYEKEE (reference sequence). The CDR3 is CASSQDRGPDEQYF. Written as DNA, the CDR3 is TGTGCCAGCAGCCAGGACAGGGGGCCTGACGAGCAGTACTTC.

The chain has TRBV19 and TRBJ1-2, with D possibly TRBD1 on 6 matching bases. The CDR3 length is 14 residues. Germline V gene data show CDR1 as LNHDA and CDR2 as SQIVND (reference sequence). Trimming stripped 7 bases from V and 4 bases from J, with 16 bases between. The CDR3 coding sequence is TGTGCCAGTATTCCCCAGGGGACGAGCTATGGCTACACCTTC. Its translation: CASIPQGTSYGYTF.

This clone was found a few times. This chain connects TRBV5-6 to TRBJ1-1; weak D call: TRBD1 (5 bases). The germline V and J ends were trimmed by 1 base and 6 bases, with 16 bases remaining between them. The CDR3 extends over 15 amino acids. Germline V gives CDR1 SGHDT, CDR2 YYEEEE. The chain's CDR3 is CASSLNAGKGAEAFF. The CDR3 DNA reads TGTGCCAGCAGCTTGAATGCAGGTAAAGGGGCTGAAGCTTTCTTT.

The chain uses TRBV9 and TRBJ1-1, with TRBD1 matching over 7 bases. V gave up 4 bases and J gave up 8 bases; unmatched junction bases: 8. CDR1 SGDLS and CDR2 YYNGEE come from the germline V gene. The CDR3 length is 13 residues. The CDR3 reads CASSPSPDREAFF. CDR3 DNA: TGTGCCAGCAGCCCGAGCCCGGACAGGGAAGCTTTCTTT. The variable domain in full, with the rest retrieved from reference TRBV9 and TRBJ1-1, is DSGVTQTPKHLITATGQRVTLRCSPRSGDLSVYWYQQSLDQGLQFLIQYYNGEERAKGNILERFSAQQFPDLHSELNLSSLELGDSALYFCASSPSPDREAFFGQGTRLTVV.

The rearrangement joins TRBV3-1 (or the pseudogene TRBV3-2) to TRBJ1-3; no clear D. CDR3 length equals 12 residues. V lost 1 base, J lost 6 bases, and 4 bases lay in between. CDR1 is LGHDT and CDR2 is YNNKEL in the germline V gene (reference sequence). The DNA for the CDR3 is TGTGCCAGCAGCCAAGTTCTAAACACCATATATTTT. This gives the protein CASSQVLNTIYF.

This sequence joins TRBV28 and TRBJ2-5; 10 positions match TRBD1. The length of the CDR3 is 17 residues. The germline V gene encodes CDR1 MDHEN and CDR2 SYDVKM. The ends lost 7 bases at V and 3 bases at J; junction bases unmatched: 14. This CDR3 reads CASTRQGASSVKETQYF. Written as DNA, the CDR3 is TGTGCCAGCACCCGACAGGGGGCGTCGTCGGTAAAAGAGACCCAGTACTTC.

The chain joins TRBV29-1 to TRBJ1-1; D gene unclear. V gave up 6 bases and J gave up 4 bases, with 9 bases separating them. The germline CDR1 and CDR2 sequences are SQVTM and ANQGSEA. CDR3 length equals 11 residues. The DNA for the CDR3 is TGCAGCGTCCAGACGGGCACTGAAGCTTTCTTT. It is translated as CSVQTGTEAFF.

The chain is built from TRBV28 and TRBJ1-4; D remains ambiguous. Trimming stripped 6 bases from V and 14 bases from J, with 13 bases between. Germline assignment: CDR1 MDHEN and CDR2 SYDVKM. The CDR3 loop spans 11 amino acids. The CDR3 nucleotides are TGTGCCAGCAGCAATCCAGGTTGGCTGTTTTTT. This encodes CASSNPGWLFF.

This chain links TRBV11-2 with TRBJ1-2, with D perhaps TRBD1 (5 bases). V lost 8 bases, J lost 4 bases, and 14 bases lay in between. Germline loops: CDR1 SGHAT, CDR2 FQNNGV. CDR3 length: 13 amino acids. CDR3 sequence (DNA): TGTGCCAGCGGGAGGGGCGGACGCTATGGCTACACCTTC. Its protein is CASGRGGRYGYTF.

The chain has TRBV29-1 and TRBJ1-5; D unresolved. Between the trimmed V and J ends, which lost 7 bases and 2 bases, there was a span of 12 bases. The V gene's germline CDR1 is SQVTM and CDR2 ANQGSEA. This CDR3 is 13 amino acids long. CDR3 residues: CSGGSLGNQPQHF. CDR3 nucleotide sequence: TGCAGCGGCGGTAGTTTGGGCAATCAGCCCCAGCATTTT. The complete variable domain, with remaining parts taken from reference TRBV29-1 and TRBJ1-5, reads SAVISQKPSRDICQRGTSLTIQCQVDSQVTMMFWYRQQPGQSLTLIATANQGSEATYESGFVIDKFPISRPNLTFSTLTVSNMSPEDSSIYLCSGGSLGNQPQHFGDGTRLSIL.

J is TRBJ1-5 and V is TRBV19, with D unresolved. There are 15 residues in the CDR3. Germline CDR1 is LNHDA and CDR2 is SQIVND (reference sequence). V was cut by 8 bases and J by 0 bases, with 14 bases left in between. The DNA of the CDR3 is TGTGCCAGTGGCCTTAACCCTTATAGCAATCAGCCCCAGCATTTT. It specifies CASGLNPYSNQPQHF.

The count of this clone is one. The V call is TRBV5-1, the J call TRBJ2-7; 9 bases line up with TRBD2. The CDR3 sequence is 17 residues long. From germline, CDR1 is SGHRS and CDR2 YFSETQ. J was trimmed by 2 bases and V by 0 bases; bases with no gene match: 9. The CDR3: CASSLGGGGVTTYEQYF. CDR3 DNA sequence: TGCGCCAGCAGCTTGGGGGGCGGGGGGGTGACCACCTACGAGCAGTACTTC.

The gene calls are TRBV28 and TRBJ1-4; no definite D call. Per germline, CDR1 MDHEN and CDR2 SYDVKM. V was pared by 4 bases and J by 7 bases, with 16 bases between. The length of the CDR3 is 15 residues. The CDR3 coding sequence is TGTGCCAGCAGTTCCGTCGAGGGAGTGGGTGAAAAACTGTTTTTT. As protein: CASSSVEGVGEKLFF.

V usage is TRBV5-1 and J usage is TRBJ1-5; the match to TRBD1 covers 9 bases. Germline V gene lookup returns CDR1 SGHRS and CDR2 YFSETQ. There are 15 residues in the CDR3. V lost 4 bases and J lost 6; bases outside the gene matches: 8. The CDR3 protein is CASSNGTGLGQPQHF. The DNA of the CDR3 is TGCGCCAGCAGCAACGGGACAGGGTTGGGTCAGCCCCAGCATTTT.

This clone has only one observation. This chain uses TRBV5-6 with TRBJ1-3, with D maybe TRBD1 (5 bases). With 4 bases removed from V and 9 bases from J, the gap between germline ends came to 11 bases. Germline CDR1 SGHDT, CDR2 YYEEEE. The CDR3 has 12 amino acids. The CDR3 region is CASSHRGSTIYF. As DNA, the CDR3 is TGTGCCAGCAGCCACCGGGGGAGCACCATATATTTT.

The rearrangement links TRBV5-6 to TRBJ1-2, with D possibly matching TRBD1 (6 bases). CDR1 is SGHDT, CDR2 YYEEEE, per germline. The V gene lost 3 bases and the J gene lost 2 bases, with 11 bases spanning the gap. The CDR3 length is 14 residues. CDR3 in amino acids: CASSSLGQNYGYTF. CDR3 in DNA: TGTGCCAGCAGCTCCTTGGGACAAAACTATGGCTACACCTTC.

This chain connects TRBV2 to TRBJ1-2; D is ambiguous. CDR1 is SNHLY and CDR2 is FYNNEI in the germline V gene. The V and J ends lost 3 bases and 5 bases respectively, with 7 bases between them. This CDR3 spans 12 amino acids. The CDR3 bases are TGTGCCAGCAGTGATTATATGTATGGCTACACCTTC. It encodes CASSDYMYGYTF.

The rearrangement joins TRBV6-5 to TRBJ1-1, with D perhaps TRBD1 (5 bases). Per the germline V gene, CDR1 is MNHEY and CDR2 is SVGAGI. The CDR3 has 12 amino acids. The ends were cut back, 6 bases at V and 8 bases at J, with 13 bases in the middle. CDR3 sequence: CASSSRGGEAFF. CDR3 nucleotides: TGTGCCAGCAGCTCCCGCGGGGGAGAAGCTTTCTTT.

With respect to this clone: This specimen includes other DNA sequences encoding the same CDR3. This chain uses TRBV28 with TRBJ1-1; tentatively, D is TRBD1 (6 bases). Trimming stripped 5 bases from V and 1 base from J, with 8 bases between. CDR3 length: 13 residues. Per the germline V gene, CDR1 is MDHEN and CDR2 is SYDVKM. The CDR3 sequence is CASSLGQNTEAFF. The DNA for the CDR3 is TGTGCCAGCAGTCTGGGACAGAACACTGAAGCTTTCTTT.

The gene calls are TRBV12-3 or TRBV12-4 and TRBJ2-3, with no clear D. This CDR3 contains 11 residues. Trimming shortened V by 4 bases and J by 8 bases, and 7 bases separated the two germline ends. CDR3 DNA: TGTGCCAGCAGTTCTAGTCCTACGCAGTATTTT. Translation: CASSSSPTQYF.

The chain has TRBV11-3 and TRBJ1-3; a possible D gene is TRBD1 (6 bases). Germline CDR1 reads SGHNT; CDR2 reads YENEEA. The CDR3 extends over 15 amino acids. V was shortened by 4 bases and J by 0 bases, with 10 bases between the two germline ends. The CDR3 DNA sequence: TGTGCCAGCAGCTCCCAGGGGTTCTCTGGAAACACCATATATTTT. As protein: CASSSQGFSGNTIYF.

With regard to this clone: This CDR3 is also generated by other DNA sequences in the sample. J is TRBJ1-1 and V is TRBV5-1; the D gene is possibly TRBD1 (5 bases). Germline CDR1 and CDR2: SGHRS and YFSETQ. Trimming removed 0 bases at V and 2 bases at J, with 8 bases between. This CDR3 spans 14 amino acids. CDR3 loop: CASSLATGNTEAFF. The CDR3 nucleotides read TGCGCCAGCAGCTTGGCCACAGGAAACACTGAAGCTTTCTTT.

The CDR3 spells CASSQGQTRATNEKLFF. The DNA of the CDR3 is TGTGCCAGCAGCCAAGGACAGACCAGAGCAACTAATGAAAAACTGTTTTTT. This chain links TRBV3-1 (or the pseudogene TRBV3-2) with TRBJ1-4; D may be TRBD1 (5 bases). The CDR3 has 17 amino acids. Germline CDR1 reads LGHDT; CDR2 reads YNNKEL (reference sequence). V was trimmed by 1 base and J by 0 bases, leaving 12 bases between them.

The CDR3 sequence is CASSQVPGTGREKLFF. For the CDR3, the DNA is TGCGCCAGCAGCCAAGTACCCGGGACAGGAAGGGAAAAACTGTTTTTT. The rearrangement links TRBV4-1 to TRBJ1-4, with TRBD1 matching over 8 bases. V lost 1 base and J lost 8; bases outside the gene matches: 9. Looked up from germline, CDR1 is MGHRA and CDR2 is YSYEKL. The CDR3 has 16 residues.

This chain joins TRBV7-9 and TRBJ1-4; D unresolved. Trimming removed 6 bases from V and 4 bases from J, with 15 bases in between. The germline V gene encodes CDR1 SEHNR and CDR2 FQNEAQ (reference sequence). The CDR3 is 15 residues long. Written as DNA, the CDR3 is TGTGCCAGCAGTTCCAACGCCGGAGTTAATGAAAAACTGTTTTTT. Residues: CASSSNAGVNEKLFF.